This T cell receptor beta chain was captured in a study of shared clonotypes between healthy human individuals (dated by TCRdb to between 2020 and 2021). For the study in its entirety: The cohort comprised two women and a few men aged 18 to 49 years. To increase sequencing depth and limit assay-specific biases, different laboratories used diverse techniques to prepare libraries and sequence TCR repertoires. Per donor, leukapheresis produced somewhere between about 0.8 and 9.5 billion PBMCs. Per donor, three plates each were used for CD4 naive and CD4 memory, two for CD8 naive, and one for CD8 memory. To estimate repertoire size and how much clonotypes are shared between individuals, the study performed deep sequencing of blood TCR repertoires from five healthy adults. Overall study outcomes, separate from this receptor: Naive subsets generally had larger estimated clonotype richness than memory subsets did. Even with the large sequencing depth, rarefaction of the sorted-subset datasets indicated that sequencing was incomplete. Pairwise subsampling indicated that sequencing depth was expected to affect the degree of clonotype sharing among donors. Clonotypes shared by all four sorted-subset donors showed higher generation probabilities than non-shared clonotypes. The small number of donors limited the genetic and exposure-history diversity represented. Around 5% of naive CD4, more than 3% of naive CD8, approximately 2% of memory CD4, and 0.35% to 0.5% of memory CD8 clonotypes were shared across a few donors. Only blood was sampled, and tissue TCR repertoires likely differ from those in blood.

Using the deep immunoSEQ assay, TCR CDR3 regions were amplified from genomic DNA by multiplex PCR. Genomic DNA extracted from each cell subset was distributed evenly over all wells of several immunoSEQ 96-well plates, and each plate served as one replicate. For sorted subsets, around 0.2 ug of genomic DNA, equivalent to 30,000 or so T cell genomes, went into each replicate PCR. The purified libraries were quantified using a Qubit 3.0 fluorometer, sized with a Bioanalyzer 2100, and then quantified again using the KAPA Library Quantification kit. Every immunoSEQ 96-well plate was sequenced on a separate single-read 150-cycle Illumina NextSeq 550 flow cell. The paper's processing steps were these. Because the immunoSEQ output included only junctional sequences and no quality scores, the filtering could not be the same as the filtering used for full-length reads. To assign V/J genes and CDR3, sequences were annotated using PyIR, a Python wrapper for IgBLAST v1.9, with IMGT germline references. Any read was removed if the V/J assignment was weak (E-value above 1e-6), the CDR3 was missing, or the read contained stop codons, out-of-frame junctions, or ambiguous translated residues. V3J clonotypes were defined as sequences sharing the same inferred V gene, J gene, and CDR3 amino acid sequence. Percentage overlap between repertoires was computed as shared unique clonotypes divided by the size of the smaller repertoire. Repertoire richness was assessed with RTK rarefaction, the Chao1 estimator, and Recon v2.1 estimates of unobserved clonotypes. For all TCRbeta clonotypes obtained by the gDNA method from several donors, generation probabilities were computed with OLGA. Sourced from immuneACCESS, this table was stored by TCRdb with only in-frame sequences that have V and J called. A share of the clones is absent; for the studies checked, an unresolved V gene accounts for under half, and the remainder has no known explanation. Clone size and V and J calls were adopted from that table, with D and trimming inferred from the DNA. Recorded for this sample are a few million clones; more than 80% of them occurred a single time. The ten largest make up roughly 0.14% of the sample.

The donors were healthy, HIV-negative adults who had no recently reported acute infections or vaccinations. Every donor was a Caucasian adult living in Nashville, Tennessee, USA. CD4+ T cells were enriched by magnetic negative selection, after which naive cells were positively selected on CD45RA and the negative fraction was taken as the memory subset. Blood was obtained by leukapheresis, after which PBMCs were separated by Ficoll-Histopaque density gradient centrifugation and cryopreserved in liquid nitrogen vapor phase. Analytical flow cytometry was used to check the purity and quantity of every magnetically sorted T cell population. From each sorted fraction, genomic DNA was isolated and quantified by UV absorbance on a Nanodrop 2000c. The junction carries 17 bases between V and J, which are trimmed by 6 bases and 3 bases respectively. There are 15 amino acids in the CDR3, from cysteine to phenylalanine inclusive. This entry keeps only the CDR3 DNA: 45 bases, framed from base 1. CDR1 is given as MNHNY and CDR2 as SVGAGI, both from the germline V gene (reference sequence).

To note about this clone: This receptor's antigen is unknown. No base qualities exist here, and no much larger clone lies one base off it.

The sequence derives from a man aged 18 to 35 in good health. Sequenced input: naive CD4+ T cells sorted from blood. Explained via the paper, the cell subset or site label denotes: CD45RA+ positively selected. Here the chain combines TRBV6-6 and TRBJ1-1; the D region possibly corresponds to TRBD1 (6 bases align). The CDR3 region: CASSPMGGQYTEAFF. The nucleotides read TGTGCCAGCAGCCCGATGGGGGGGCAGTACACTGAAGCTTTCTTT.